This T cell receptor beta chain comes out of a study of blood T cell repertoires in COVID-19 (dated by TCRdb to between 2020 and 2021). General notes on the study: The collaborator samples originated in the United States, Italy and Spain and spanned the acute and convalescent phases of COVID-19. Samples were obtained from the ongoing ImmuneRACE study (first 160 participants) and from roughly 1,300 subjects provided by 6 global collaborators. Where available, HLA class I and class II types were obtained from metadata supplied by the sample provider rather than from assay-based typing. The repertoires were released in a freely available public database meant as a resource for research on the immune response to SARS-CoV-2. The material from the prospective study consisted of cDNA or gDNA derived from T cells, B-cell-depleted T cells, or PBMCs. Subjects who had been exposed to COVID-19, were actively infected with it, or had recovered from it provided the deeply sampled blood TCRbeta repertoires that made up the dataset. Nearly every sample came with metadata listing a de-identified subject ID, COVID-19 status, age in years and sex. Overall results and qualifications from the work: The quantity of clinical and demographic metadata differed by source and by participant and was supplied without curation.

Relative to germline, V is 5 bases shorter and J is 6 bases shorter, with 20 bases between their ends. Per the germline V gene, SGHTA is the CDR1 and FQGNSA is the CDR2. The CDR3 contains 15 residues, cysteine and phenylalanine counted. The retained sequence is limited to the CDR3, 45 bases, with the frame set at the first base. On this clone itself: This receptor's antigen is unknown. No quality values exist for individual bases; no much larger clone is one base distant.

Participants in the prospective study were enrolled through a virtual design, were aged roughly 18 to 100 years, and lived in approximately 25 United States geographic areas. To assign participants to cohorts, the prospective study relied on clinical history that participants themselves reported in a screening survey and a study questionnaire. Exposed participants had been in contact with someone with a PCR-confirmed or clinician-diagnosed COVID-19 case within 2 weeks of study entry. Each participant in the prospective study had whole blood, serum and a nasopharyngeal or oropharyngeal swab collected by mobile phlebotomists. Additional blood draws and questionnaires over an approximately 2-month period could optionally be provided by prospective study participants. Before DNA extraction, blood samples from the prospective study were shipped at room temperature or frozen. The immunoSEQ Assay, a bias-controlled multiplex PCR, was used to amplify TCRbeta CDR3 regions from genomic DNA. The authors processed their data as follows. Within the assay, amplification of reference gene primers was used to estimate how many nucleated cells each sample contained. To quantify the absolute abundance of each unique TCRbeta CDR3 rearrangement, sequence reads were collapsed and filtered. For each sample, productive Simpson clonality was calculated by taking the square root of Simpson's diversity index across productive rearrangements. This immuneACCESS table, as held by TCRdb, lists in-frame sequences with V and J called but not all clones. Of the missing ones, under half trace to an unresolved V gene in checked studies; the others have no known cause. That table is the source of V, J and clone size, and D and trimming were worked out from the DNA. The sample table holds some 180,000 clones, of which approximately 80% were seen once. The ten largest clonotypes hold over 13% of the sample.

The origin of this receptor is a man aged 55 to 69 who had been exposed to COVID-19. The sequenced sample consisted of PBMCs or T cells enriched from blood (not recorded which). This chain is built from TRBV7-2 and TRBJ2-7; a tentative D match to TRBD2 spans 6 bases. At the DNA level, the sequence is TGTGCCAGCAGCGTGCACCCGGCGGGGCCCGGCGAGCAGTACTTC. Its product reads: CASSVHPAGPGEQYF.